This T cell receptor (beta chain) derives from a study of early T cells in non-severe SARS-CoV-2 infection. This clonotype was detected only a few times. Each single cDNA molecule received a unique molecular identifier. TCRdb re-called the 5' RACE reads with MiXCR, one entry per CDR3 protein. The table has over 60,000 distinct CDR3 sequences, around an eighth seen once. Germline loops: CDR1 MNHEY, CDR2 SVGAGI. CDR3 size: 15 residues. Between the trimmed V and J ends, which lost 5 bases and 2 bases, there was a span of 14 bases. The material was whole blood, obtained at baseline. The chain carries TRBV6-5 and TRBJ2-3, with D possibly being TRBD2 (6 bases). This clonotype was obtained from an adult who was a healthcare worker with PCR-confirmed SARS-CoV-2 infection or an uninfected control (not recorded which). The CDR3 nucleotides are TGTGCCAGCAGTCGCGGCGGGGCGACCACAGATACGCAGTATTTT. Its protein is CASSRGGATTDTQYF.